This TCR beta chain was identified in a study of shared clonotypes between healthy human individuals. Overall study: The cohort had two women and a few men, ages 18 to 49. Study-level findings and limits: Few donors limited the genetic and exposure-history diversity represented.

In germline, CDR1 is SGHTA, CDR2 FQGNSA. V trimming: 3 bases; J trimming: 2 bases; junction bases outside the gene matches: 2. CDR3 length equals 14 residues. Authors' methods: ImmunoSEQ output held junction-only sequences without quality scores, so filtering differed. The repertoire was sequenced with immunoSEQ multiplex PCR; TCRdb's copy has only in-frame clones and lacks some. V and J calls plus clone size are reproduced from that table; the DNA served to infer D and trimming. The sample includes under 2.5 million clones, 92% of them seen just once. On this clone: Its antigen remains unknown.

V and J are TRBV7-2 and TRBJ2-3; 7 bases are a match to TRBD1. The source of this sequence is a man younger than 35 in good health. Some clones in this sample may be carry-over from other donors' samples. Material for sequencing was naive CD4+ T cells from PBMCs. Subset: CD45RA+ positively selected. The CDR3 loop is CASSLGQPTDTQYF. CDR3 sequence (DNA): TGTGCCAGCAGCTTGGGACAGCCCACAGATACGCAGTATTTT.